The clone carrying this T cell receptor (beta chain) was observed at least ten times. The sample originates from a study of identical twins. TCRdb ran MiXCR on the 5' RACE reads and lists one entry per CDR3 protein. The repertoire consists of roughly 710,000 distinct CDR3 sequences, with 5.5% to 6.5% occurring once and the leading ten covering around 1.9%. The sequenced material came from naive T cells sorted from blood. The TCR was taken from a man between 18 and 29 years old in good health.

The DNA of the CDR3 is TGTGCCAGCAGTTTATTTTCAGGGAACTATGGCTACACCTTC. The encoded protein is CASSLFSGNYGYTF. The V call is TRBV27, the J call TRBJ1-2; D perhaps matches TRBD1 (5 bases). Per germline, CDR1 MNHEY and CDR2 SMNVEV (reference sequence). The CDR3 length is 14 residues. Trimming pared 1 base from V and 2 bases from J, leaving 8 bases between.